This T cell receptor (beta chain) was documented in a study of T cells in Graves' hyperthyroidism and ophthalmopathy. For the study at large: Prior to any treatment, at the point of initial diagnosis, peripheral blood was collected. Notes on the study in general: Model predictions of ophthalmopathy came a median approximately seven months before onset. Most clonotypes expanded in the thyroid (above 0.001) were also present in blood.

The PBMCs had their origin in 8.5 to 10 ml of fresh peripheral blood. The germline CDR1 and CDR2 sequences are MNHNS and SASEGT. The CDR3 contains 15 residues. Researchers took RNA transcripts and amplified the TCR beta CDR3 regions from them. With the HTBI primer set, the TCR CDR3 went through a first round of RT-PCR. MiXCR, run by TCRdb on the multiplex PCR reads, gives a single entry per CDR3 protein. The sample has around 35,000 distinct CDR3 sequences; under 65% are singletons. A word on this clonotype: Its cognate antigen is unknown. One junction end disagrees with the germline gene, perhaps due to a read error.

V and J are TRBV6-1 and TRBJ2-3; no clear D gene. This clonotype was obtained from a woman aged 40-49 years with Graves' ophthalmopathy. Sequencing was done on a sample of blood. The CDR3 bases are TGTGCCAGCAGCGAAATGTGGAGTCCCACAGATACGCGGTATTTT. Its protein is CASSEMWSPTDTRYF.